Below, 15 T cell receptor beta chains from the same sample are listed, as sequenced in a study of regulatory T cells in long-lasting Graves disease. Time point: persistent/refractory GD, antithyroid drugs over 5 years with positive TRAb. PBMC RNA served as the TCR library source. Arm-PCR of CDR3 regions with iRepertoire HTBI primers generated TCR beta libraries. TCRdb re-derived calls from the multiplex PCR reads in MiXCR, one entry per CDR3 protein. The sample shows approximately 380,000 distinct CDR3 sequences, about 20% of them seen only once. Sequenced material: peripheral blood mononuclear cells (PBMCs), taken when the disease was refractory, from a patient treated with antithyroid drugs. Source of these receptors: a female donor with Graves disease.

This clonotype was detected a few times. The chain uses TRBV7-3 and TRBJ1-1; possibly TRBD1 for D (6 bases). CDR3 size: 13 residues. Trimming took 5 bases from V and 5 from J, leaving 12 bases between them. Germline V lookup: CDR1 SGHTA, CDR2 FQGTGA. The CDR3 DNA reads TGTGCCAGCAGCCGCACAGGGTTTACTGAAGCTTTCTTT. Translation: CASSRTGFTEAFF. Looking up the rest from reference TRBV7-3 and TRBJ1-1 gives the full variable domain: GAGVSQTPSNKVTEKGKYVELRCDPISGHTALYWYRQSLGQGPEFLIYFQGTGAADDSGLPNDRFFAVRPEGSVSTLKIQRTERGDSAVYLCASSRTGFTEAFFGQGTRLTVV.

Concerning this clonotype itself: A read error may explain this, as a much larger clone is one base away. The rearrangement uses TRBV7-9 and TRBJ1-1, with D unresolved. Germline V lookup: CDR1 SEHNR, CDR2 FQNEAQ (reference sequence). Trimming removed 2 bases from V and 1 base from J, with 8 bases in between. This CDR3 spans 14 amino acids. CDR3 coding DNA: TGTGCCAGCAGCTTATTTTCAGAGAACACTGAAGCTTTCTTT. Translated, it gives CASSLFSENTEAFF.

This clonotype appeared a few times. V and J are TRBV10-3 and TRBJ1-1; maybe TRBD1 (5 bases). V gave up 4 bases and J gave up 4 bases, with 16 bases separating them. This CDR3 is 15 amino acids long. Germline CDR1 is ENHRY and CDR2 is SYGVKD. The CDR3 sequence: CAISGGEGMGTEAFF. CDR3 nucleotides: TGTGCCATCAGTGGAGGGGAGGGAATGGGCACTGAAGCTTTCTTT.

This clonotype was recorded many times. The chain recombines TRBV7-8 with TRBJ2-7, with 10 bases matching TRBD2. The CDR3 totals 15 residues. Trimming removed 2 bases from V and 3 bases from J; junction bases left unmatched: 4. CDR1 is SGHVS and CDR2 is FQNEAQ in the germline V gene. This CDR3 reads CASSLQPSGSYEQYF. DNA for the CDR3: TGTGCCAGCAGCTTACAACCTAGCGGGAGCTACGAGCAGTACTTC.

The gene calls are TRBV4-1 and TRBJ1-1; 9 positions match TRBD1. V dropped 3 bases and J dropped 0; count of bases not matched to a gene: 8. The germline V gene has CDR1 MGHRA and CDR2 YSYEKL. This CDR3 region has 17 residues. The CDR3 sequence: CASSQGQGRTMNTEAFF. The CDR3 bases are TGCGCCAGCAGCCAGGGACAGGGAAGGACTATGAACACTGAAGCTTTCTTT.

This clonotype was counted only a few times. For the CDR3, the DNA is TGTGCCAGCAGCTCCCTTGATGAAAAACTGTTTTTT. As protein: CASSSLDEKLFF. V is TRBV7-9 and J is TRBJ1-4; D unresolved. The V end lost 4 bases, the J end lost 6 bases, and 6 bases lay between the germline ends. Per the germline V gene, CDR1 is SEHNR and CDR2 is FQNEAQ (reference sequence). The CDR3 sequence is 12 residues long.

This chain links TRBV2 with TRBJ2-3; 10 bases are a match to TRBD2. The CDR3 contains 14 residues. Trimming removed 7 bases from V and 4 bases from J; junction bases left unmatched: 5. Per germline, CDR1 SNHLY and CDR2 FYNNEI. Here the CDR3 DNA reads TGTGCCAGCAAGGGAGCGGGAGGGCCAGATACGCAGTATTTT. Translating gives CASKGAGGPDTQYF.

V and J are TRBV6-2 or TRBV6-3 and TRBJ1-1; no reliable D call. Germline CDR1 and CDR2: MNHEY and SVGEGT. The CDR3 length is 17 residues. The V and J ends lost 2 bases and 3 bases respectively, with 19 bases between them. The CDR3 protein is CASSYGSPGGMDTEAFF. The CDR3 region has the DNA TGTGCCAGCAGTTACGGTTCCCCGGGAGGGATGGACACTGAAGCTTTCTTT.

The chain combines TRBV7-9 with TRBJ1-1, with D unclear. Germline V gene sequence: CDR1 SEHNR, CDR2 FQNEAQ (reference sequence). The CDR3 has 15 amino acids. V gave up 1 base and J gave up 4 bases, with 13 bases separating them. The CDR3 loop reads CASSLVMAPGTEAFF. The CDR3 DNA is TGTGCCAGCAGCTTAGTGATGGCCCCGGGCACTGAAGCTTTCTTT.

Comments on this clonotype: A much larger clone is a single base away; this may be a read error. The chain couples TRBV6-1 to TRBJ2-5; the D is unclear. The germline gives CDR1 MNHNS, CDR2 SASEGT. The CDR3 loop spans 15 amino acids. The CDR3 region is CASSEGWGIQETQCF. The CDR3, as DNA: TGTGCCAGCAGTGAAGGCTGGGGAATTCAGGAGACCCAGTGCTTC.

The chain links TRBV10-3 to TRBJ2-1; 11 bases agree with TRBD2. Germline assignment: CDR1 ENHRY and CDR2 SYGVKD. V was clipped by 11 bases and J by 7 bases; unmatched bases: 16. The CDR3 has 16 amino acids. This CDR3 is CAAPRGHLAGGNEQFF. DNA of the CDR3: TGTGCCGCCCCGAGGGGTCATCTAGCGGGAGGTAATGAGCAGTTCTTC.

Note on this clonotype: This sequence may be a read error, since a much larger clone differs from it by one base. The DNA for the CDR3 is TGTGCCTGGAGTGTACTGACACAGGGCGGCGAGCAGTACTTC. It specifies CAWSVLTQGGEQYF. This chain joins TRBV30 and TRBJ2-7; the D gene is possibly TRBD1 (6 bases). The CDR3 loop spans 14 amino acids. V was clipped by 0 bases and J by 6 bases, with 15 bases between them. In germline, CDR1 is GTSNPN, CDR2 SVGIG (reference sequence).

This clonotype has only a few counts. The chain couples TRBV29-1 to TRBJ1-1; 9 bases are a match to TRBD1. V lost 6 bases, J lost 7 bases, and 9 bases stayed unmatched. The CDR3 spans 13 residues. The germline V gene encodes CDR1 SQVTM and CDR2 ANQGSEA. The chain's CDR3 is CSVAGQGVVEAFF. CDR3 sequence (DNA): TGCAGCGTCGCGGGACAGGGTGTTGTTGAAGCTTTCTTT.

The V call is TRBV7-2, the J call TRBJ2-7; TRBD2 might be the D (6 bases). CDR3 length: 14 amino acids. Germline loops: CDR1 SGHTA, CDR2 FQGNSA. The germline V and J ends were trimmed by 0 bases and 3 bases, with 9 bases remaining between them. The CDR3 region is CASSLAGGDYEQYF. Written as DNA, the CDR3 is TGTGCCAGCAGCTTAGCGGGAGGCGACTACGAGCAGTACTTC.

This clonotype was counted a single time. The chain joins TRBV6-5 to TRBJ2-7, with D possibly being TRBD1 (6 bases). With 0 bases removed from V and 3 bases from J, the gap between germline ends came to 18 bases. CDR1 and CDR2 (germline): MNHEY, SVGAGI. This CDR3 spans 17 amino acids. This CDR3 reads CASSYSNRGQGNYEQYF. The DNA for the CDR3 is TGTGCCAGCAGTTACTCGAATCGCGGGCAGGGGAACTACGAGCAGTACTTC.